Shown below are 16 T cell receptor beta chains from a single sample sequenced in a study of siplizumab effects on memory and regulatory T cells. Assay: immunoSEQ multiplex PCR; the TCRdb copy retains only in-frame clones and omits some. The repertoire has approximately 100,000 clones, over 85% of them found once; the top ten carry about 0.16%. Sequenced material: non-Treg CD4+ T cells sorted from blood. Receptors were obtained from a human donor in good health.

The chain is built from TRBV15 and TRBJ2-7, with D perhaps assigned TRBD1 or TRBD2 (5 bases each). The CDR3 contains 16 residues. Trimming took 0 bases from V and 6 from J, leaving 18 bases between them. Looked up from germline, CDR1 is LNHNV and CDR2 is YYDKDF (reference sequence). The DNA of the CDR3 is TGTGCCACCAGCAGAGATGGGGGTCTGGTGGTTTCCGAGCAGTACTTC. Translated: CATSRDGGLVVSEQYF.

This chain connects TRBV18 to TRBJ2-3, with D perhaps matching TRBD1 (6 bases). The germline CDR1 and CDR2 sequences are KGHSH and LQKENI. The germline V and J ends were trimmed by 2 bases and 4 bases, with 16 bases remaining between them. There are 16 residues in the CDR3. The CDR3 is CASSPTGTLSPDTQYF. CDR3 DNA: TGTGCCAGCTCACCAACAGGGACCCTCTCCCCAGATACGCAGTATTTT.

The rearrangement uses TRBV5-4 and TRBJ1-4, with 12 bases matching TRBD1. The CDR3 is 16 amino acids. V lost 5 bases and J lost 8; bases outside the gene matches: 10. Germline CDR1 reads SGHNT; CDR2 reads YYREEE (reference sequence). As DNA, the CDR3 is TGTGCCAGCAGTTCCTCCGGGACAGGGGGCCAGGAAAAACTGTTTTTT. Amino acid sequence: CASSSSGTGGQEKLFF.

The chain uses TRBV5-6 and TRBJ2-3; 12 bases agree with TRBD2. After removal of 2 bases from V and 6 bases from J, the junction contained 7 bases not matched to a gene. This CDR3 has 16 residues. Germline V CDR1 and CDR2: SGHDT, YYEEEE. The CDR3: CASSFASGGAYDTQYF. The CDR3 DNA sequence: TGTGCCAGCAGCTTCGCTAGCGGGGGGGCATATGATACGCAGTATTTT.

V is TRBV6-1 and J is TRBJ1-4; 7 nucleotides align to TRBD1. V lost 0 bases to trimming and J lost 8 bases; unmatched junction nucleotides: 3. The CDR3 spans 14 residues. CDR1 and CDR2 from the germline V gene are MNHNS and SASEGT. The CDR3 DNA sequence: TGTGCCAGCAGTGAAGCGGGCAGGGGGGAAAAACTGTTTTTT. Its protein product is CASSEAGRGEKLFF.

The chain's CDR3 is CASRRDADNYGYTF. The DNA for the CDR3 is TGTGCCAGCAGGCGGGACGCAGATAACTATGGCTACACCTTC. The chain carries TRBV6-5 and TRBJ1-2, with D tentatively TRBD1 (5 bases). The CDR3 has 14 residues. The ends were cut back, 6 bases at V and 1 base at J, with 12 bases in the middle. Germline-derived CDR1 and CDR2 are MNHEY and SVGAGI.

The chain joins TRBV11-1 to TRBJ1-1; D might be TRBD1 (5 bases). The V gene lost 4 bases and the J gene lost 2 bases, with 8 bases spanning the gap. The CDR3 has 13 amino acids. CDR1 SGHAT and CDR2 FQDESV come from the germline V gene (reference sequence). CDR3 sequence reads: CASSYQGNTEAFF. CDR3 nucleotide sequence: TGTGCCAGCAGCTATCAGGGAAACACTGAAGCTTTCTTT.

The table lists this clone with a count of one. The chain has TRBV28 and TRBJ1-2, with D maybe TRBD1 (5 bases). Germline loops: CDR1 MDHEN, CDR2 SYDVKM. V lost 1 base, J lost 8 bases, and 11 bases lay in between. The CDR3 length is 13 residues. In DNA, the CDR3 is TGTGCCAGCAGTTTATCAGGCCCAGGGGGCTACACCTTC. Translated, it gives CASSLSGPGGYTF.

The rearrangement joins TRBV4-3 to TRBJ2-3; 8 bases align to TRBD2. V shed 0 bases and J 0 bases; nucleotides not matched to a gene: 5. Germline V gene data show CDR1 as LGHNA and CDR2 as YSLEER. The CDR3 is 17 amino acids. The CDR3 DNA sequence: TGCGCCAGCAGCCAAGATCTGGCTAGCGGGAGCACAGATACGCAGTATTTT. It encodes CASSQDLASGSTDTQYF.

The rearrangement links TRBV5-5 to TRBJ2-2, with D possibly matching TRBD2 (6 bases). Germline loops: CDR1 SGHKS, CDR2 YYEKEE (reference sequence). V lost 4 bases and J 5 bases, leaving 21 bases between the germline ends. The CDR3 extends over 17 amino acids. CDR3 DNA: TGTGCCAGCAGCCCCGCTTTTCGGGGGAGTAGTACCGGGGAGCTGTTTTTT. Residues: CASSPAFRGSSTGELFF.

V usage is TRBV7-2 and J usage is TRBJ2-7, with D unresolved. Germline V gives CDR1 SGHTA, CDR2 FQGNSA. V was pared by 4 bases and J by 2 bases, with 9 bases between. CDR3 length: 13 residues. Here the CDR3 reads CASSSGLAYEQYF. The CDR3 bases are TGTGCCAGCAGCTCCGGGCTCGCCTACGAGCAGTACTTC.

The rearrangement uses TRBV7-2 and TRBJ2-3; maybe TRBD2 (6 bases). Germline CDR1 and CDR2: SGHTA and FQGNSA. Trimming cost V 4 bases and J 10 bases, with 12 bases left between them. This CDR3 contains 12 residues. CDR3 amino acids: CASSSGSGAQYF. CDR3 DNA sequence: TGTGCCAGCAGCTCCGGCTCGGGGGCGCAGTATTTT.

V usage is TRBV6-4 and J usage is TRBJ1-5; D gene uncertain. V lost 3 bases and J 6 bases, leaving 6 bases between the germline ends. Germline V gene lookup returns CDR1 MRHNA and CDR2 SNTAGT. This CDR3 comprises 12 residues. The CDR3 DNA sequence: TGTGCCAGCAGTGAGCTAGGTCAGCCCCAGCATTTT. The encoded protein is CASSELGQPQHF.

V is TRBV30 and J is TRBJ2-1; TRBD2 is a possible D gene (5 bases). Between the trimmed V and J ends, which lost 5 bases and 5 bases, there was a span of 16 bases. The germline CDR1 and CDR2 sequences are GTSNPN and SVGIG (reference sequence). The CDR3 is 14 residues long. In DNA form, the CDR3 reads TGTGCCTGGCGAAGCGGTGGAAAAAACAATGAGCAGTTCTTC. Translating gives CAWRSGGKNNEQFF.

The chain has TRBV5-5 and TRBJ1-5; D is unresolved. Germline values: CDR1 SGHKS, CDR2 YYEKEE (reference sequence). Between the trimmed V and J ends, which lost 4 bases and 3 bases, there was a span of 11 bases. This CDR3 contains 14 residues. The CDR3 here is CASSTGQINQPQHF. In DNA, the CDR3 is TGTGCCAGCAGCACTGGGCAGATCAATCAGCCCCAGCATTTT.

The chain carries TRBV19 and TRBJ2-7, with D uncertain. CDR1 and CDR2 from the germline V gene are LNHDA and SQIVND (reference sequence). V shed 6 bases and J shed 3 bases, with 12 bases lying between them. This CDR3 comprises 13 residues. The CDR3 loop is CASRSGVGYEQYF. The CDR3 region has the DNA TGTGCCAGTAGGTCTGGGGTTGGCTACGAGCAGTACTTC.